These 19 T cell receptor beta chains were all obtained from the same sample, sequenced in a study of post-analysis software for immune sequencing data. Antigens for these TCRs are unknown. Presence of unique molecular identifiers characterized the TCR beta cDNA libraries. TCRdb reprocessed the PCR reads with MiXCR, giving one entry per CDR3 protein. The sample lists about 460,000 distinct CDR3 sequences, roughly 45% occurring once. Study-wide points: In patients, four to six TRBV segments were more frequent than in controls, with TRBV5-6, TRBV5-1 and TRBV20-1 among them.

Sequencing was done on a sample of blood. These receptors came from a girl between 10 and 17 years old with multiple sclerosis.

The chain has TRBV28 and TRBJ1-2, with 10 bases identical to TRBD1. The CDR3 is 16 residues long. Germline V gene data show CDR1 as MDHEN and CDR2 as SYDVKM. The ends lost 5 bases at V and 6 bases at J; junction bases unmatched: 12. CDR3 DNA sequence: TGTGCCAGCAGTCTGTGTACGTCCGGGACAGGGGATGGCTACACCTTC. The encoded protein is CASSLCTSGTGDGYTF.

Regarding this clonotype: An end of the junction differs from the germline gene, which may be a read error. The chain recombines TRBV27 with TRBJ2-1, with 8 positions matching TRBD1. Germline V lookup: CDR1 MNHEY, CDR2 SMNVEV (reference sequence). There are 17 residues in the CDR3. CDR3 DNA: TGTGCCAGCAGTTCGCAGACAGGGGCAAACTCCTACAATGTGCAGTTCTTC. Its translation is CASSSQTGANSYNVQFF.

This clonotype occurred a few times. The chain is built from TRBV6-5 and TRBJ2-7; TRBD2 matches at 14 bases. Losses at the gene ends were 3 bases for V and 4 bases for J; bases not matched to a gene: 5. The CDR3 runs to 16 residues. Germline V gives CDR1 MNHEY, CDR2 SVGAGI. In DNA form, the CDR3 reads TGTGCCAGCAGTTATCGGACTAGCGGGAGGAATTACGAGCAGTACTTC. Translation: CASSYRTSGRNYEQYF.

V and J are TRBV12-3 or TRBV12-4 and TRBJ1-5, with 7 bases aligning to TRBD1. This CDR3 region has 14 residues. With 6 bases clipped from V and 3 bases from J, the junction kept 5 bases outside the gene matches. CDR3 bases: TGTGCCAGCAGGAAGGGGACAGACAATCAGCCCCAGCATTTT. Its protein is CASRKGTDNQPQHF.

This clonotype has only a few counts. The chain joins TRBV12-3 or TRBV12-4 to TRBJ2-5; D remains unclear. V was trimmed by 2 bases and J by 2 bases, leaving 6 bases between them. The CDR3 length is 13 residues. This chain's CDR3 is CASSLRSQETQYF. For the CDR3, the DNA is TGTGCCAGCAGTTTACGGTCACAAGAGACCCAGTACTTC.

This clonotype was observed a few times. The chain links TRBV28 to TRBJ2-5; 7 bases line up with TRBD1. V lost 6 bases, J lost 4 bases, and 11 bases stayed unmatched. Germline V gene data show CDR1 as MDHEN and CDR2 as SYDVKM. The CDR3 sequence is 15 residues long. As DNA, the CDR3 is TGTGCCAGCAGCACTGGAGCGACAGGGACAGAGACCCAGTACTTC. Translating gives CASSTGATGTETQYF.

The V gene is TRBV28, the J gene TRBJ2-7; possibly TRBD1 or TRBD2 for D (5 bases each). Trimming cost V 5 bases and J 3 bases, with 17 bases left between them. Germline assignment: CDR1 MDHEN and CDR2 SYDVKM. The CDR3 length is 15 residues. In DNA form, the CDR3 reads TGTGCCAGCAGTCCGCCCTACGGGACCCTCTACGAGCAGTACTTC. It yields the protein CASSPPYGTLYEQYF.

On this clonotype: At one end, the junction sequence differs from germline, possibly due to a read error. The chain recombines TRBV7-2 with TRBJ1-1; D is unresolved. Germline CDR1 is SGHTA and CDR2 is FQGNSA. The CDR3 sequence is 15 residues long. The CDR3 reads CASSLESTLNTGAFF. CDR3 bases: TGTGCCAGCAGCTTAGAATCAACCCTGAACACTGGAGCTTTCTTT.

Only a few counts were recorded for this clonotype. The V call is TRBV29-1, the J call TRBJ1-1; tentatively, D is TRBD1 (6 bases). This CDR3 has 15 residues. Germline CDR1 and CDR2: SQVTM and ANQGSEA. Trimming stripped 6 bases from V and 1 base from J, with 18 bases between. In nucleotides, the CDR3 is TGCAGCGTAGTTATCCCGGGACATAGGAACACTGAAGCTTTCTTT. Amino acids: CSVVIPGHRNTEAFF.

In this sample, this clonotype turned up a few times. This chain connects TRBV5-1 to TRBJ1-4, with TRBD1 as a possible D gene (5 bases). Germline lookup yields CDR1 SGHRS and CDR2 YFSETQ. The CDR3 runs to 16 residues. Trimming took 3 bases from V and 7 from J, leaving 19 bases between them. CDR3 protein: CASSSPGGGSFEKLFF. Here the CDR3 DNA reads TGCGCCAGCAGCTCCCCGGGGGGGGGTTCGTTTGAAAAACTGTTTTTT.

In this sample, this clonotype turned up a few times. CDR3 DNA sequence: TGCAGCGTTGATCAAGGCGCGGGGGAGCAGTTCTTC. The encoded protein is CSVDQGAGEQFF. The genes are TRBV29-1 and TRBJ2-1, with TRBD2 as a possible D gene (6 bases). The CDR3 is made up of 12 amino acids. CDR1 is SQVTM and CDR2 is ANQGSEA in the germline V gene. V lost 3 bases, J lost 10 bases, and 13 bases lay in between.

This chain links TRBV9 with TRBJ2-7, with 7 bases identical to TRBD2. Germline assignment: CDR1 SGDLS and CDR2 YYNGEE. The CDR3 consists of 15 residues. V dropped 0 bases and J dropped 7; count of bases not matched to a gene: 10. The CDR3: CASSVAGAGYNEQYF. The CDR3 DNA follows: TGTGCCAGCAGCGTAGCGGGAGCGGGGTACAATGAGCAGTACTTC.

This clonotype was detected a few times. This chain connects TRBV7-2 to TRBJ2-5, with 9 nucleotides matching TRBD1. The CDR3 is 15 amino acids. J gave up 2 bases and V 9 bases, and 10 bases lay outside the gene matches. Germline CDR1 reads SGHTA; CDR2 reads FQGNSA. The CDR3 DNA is TGTGCCAGTAGCCTAGGGGACAGGGAACAAGAGACCCAGTACTTC. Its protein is CASSLGDREQETQYF.

CDR3 sequence: CASSYSPSGRAHEQFF. For the CDR3, the DNA is TGTGCCAGCAGTTACTCCCCTAGCGGGAGGGCCCATGAGCAGTTCTTC. V usage is TRBV6-2 or TRBV6-3 and J usage is TRBJ2-1; TRBD2 matches at 12 bases. The CDR3 is 16 amino acids. The V segment lost 0 bases and the J segment 8 bases; nucleotides outside the gene matches: 5. CDR1 is MNHEY, CDR2 SVGEGT, per germline.

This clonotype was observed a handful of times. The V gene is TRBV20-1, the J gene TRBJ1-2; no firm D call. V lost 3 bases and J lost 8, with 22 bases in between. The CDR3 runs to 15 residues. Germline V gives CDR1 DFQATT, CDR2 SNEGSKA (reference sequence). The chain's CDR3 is CSASREGPLLDGYTF. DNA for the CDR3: TGCAGTGCTAGTCGAGAAGGGCCGCTGTTGGACGGCTACACCTTC.

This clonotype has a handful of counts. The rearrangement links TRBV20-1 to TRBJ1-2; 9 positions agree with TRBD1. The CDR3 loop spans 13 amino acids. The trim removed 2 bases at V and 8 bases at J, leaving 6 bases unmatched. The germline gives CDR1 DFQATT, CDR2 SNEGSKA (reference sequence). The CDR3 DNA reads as TGCAGTGCTAGACAACAGGGGGCTTCGGGCTACACCTTC. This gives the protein CSARQQGASGYTF.

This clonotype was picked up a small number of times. CDR3 in amino acids: CASSLELAGVKETQYF. In nucleotides, the CDR3 is TGCGCCAGCAGCTTGGAACTAGCGGGGGTAAAAGAGACCCAGTACTTC. The J gene is TRBJ2-5, the V gene TRBV5-1; 11 bases fit TRBD2. Germline V gene sequence: CDR1 SGHRS, CDR2 YFSETQ. J lost 3 bases, V lost 0 bases, and 4 bases had no gene match. The CDR3 totals 16 residues.

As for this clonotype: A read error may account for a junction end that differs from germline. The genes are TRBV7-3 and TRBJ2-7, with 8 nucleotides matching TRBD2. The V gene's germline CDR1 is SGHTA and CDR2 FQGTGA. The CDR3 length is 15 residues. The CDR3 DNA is TGTGCCGGCAGCCTTGCAGCGGGAGACCCCTACGAGCAGTACTTC. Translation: CAGSLAAGDPYEQYF.

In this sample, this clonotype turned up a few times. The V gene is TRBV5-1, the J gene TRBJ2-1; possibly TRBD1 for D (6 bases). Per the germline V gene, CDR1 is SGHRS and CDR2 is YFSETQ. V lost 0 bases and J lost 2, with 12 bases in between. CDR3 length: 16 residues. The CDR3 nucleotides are TGCGCCAGCAGCTTGGTAGGGGGAGTAGCCTACAATGAGCAGTTCTTC. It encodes CASSLVGGVAYNEQFF. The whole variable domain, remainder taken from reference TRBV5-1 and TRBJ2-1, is KAGVTQTPRYLIKTRGQQVTLSCSPISGHRSVSWYQQTPGQGLQFLFEYFSETQRNKGNFPGRFSGRQFSNSRSEMNVSTLELGDSALYLCASSLVGGVAYNEQFFGPGTRLTVL.